The next 21 T cell receptor beta chains were all read from a single sample in a study of cytomegalovirus exposure and HLA in healthy donors. A multiplex PCR was run with 60 Vbeta primers and 13 Jbeta primers. Libraries were prepared by immunoSEQ multiplex PCR; TCRdb keeps only in-frame clonotypes and omits some of them. The table has 150,000 to 200,000 clones, approximately 80% seen once; the top ten hold roughly 5%. The source material was PBMCs. These receptors were obtained from a man between 18 and 29 years old in good health and CMV-seronegative.

The chain joins TRBV18 to TRBJ1-1; 7 bases match TRBD1. After removal of 6 bases from V and 5 bases from J, the junction contained 9 bases not matched to a gene. The CDR3 sequence is 14 residues long. The V gene's germline CDR1 is KGHSH and CDR2 LQKENI. The CDR3 reads CASSNTGEVTEAFF. The DNA of the CDR3 is TGTGCCAGCTCTAATACAGGGGAGGTAACTGAAGCTTTCTTT.

This chain joins TRBV4-2 and TRBJ2-5, with 10 bases matching TRBD2. The J call may be faulty, since TRBJ2-7 better matches the DNA end. The germline gives CDR1 LGHNA, CDR2 YNFKEQ. The CDR3 spans 16 residues. DNA for the CDR3: TGTGCCAGCAGCCAAGCCCGACTAGCGGGTTCATACGAGCAGTACTTC. Its translation: CASSQARLAGSYEQYF.

This chain links TRBV7-2 with TRBJ1-1; D gene unclear. Trimming pared 1 base from V and 4 bases from J, leaving 7 bases between. Germline CDR1 is SGHTA and CDR2 is FQGNSA. This CDR3 has 13 residues. CDR3: CASSLERLTEAFF. In DNA form, the CDR3 reads TGTGCCAGCAGCTTAGAGCGACTCACTGAAGCTTTCTTT. Full variable domain (outside the CDR3, taken from reference TRBV7-2 and TRBJ1-1): GAGVSQSPSNKVTEKGKDVELRCDPISGHTALYWYRQSLGQGLEFLIYFQGNSAPDKSGLPSDRFSAERTGGSVSTLTIQRTQQEDSAVYLCASSLERLTEAFFGQGTRLTVV.

The chain combines TRBV7-3 with TRBJ2-1; TRBD2 matches 7 bases. CDR3 length: 16 residues. Germline-derived CDR1 and CDR2 are SGHTA and FQGTGA. J lost 5 bases, V lost 5 bases, and 12 bases had no gene match. The CDR3: CASSRSGGTINNEQFF. CDR3 coding DNA: TGTGCCAGCAGCAGATCGGGGGGAACGATTAACAATGAGCAGTTCTTC.

The table lists this clone with a count of one. This chain joins TRBV19 and TRBJ2-4; the match to TRBD2 covers 9 bases. CDR3 length: 13 residues. The V segment lost 9 bases and the J segment 5 bases; nucleotides outside the gene matches: 5. Germline V gene sequence: CDR1 LNHDA, CDR2 SQIVND (reference sequence). CDR3: CASGLAWQNIQYF. The CDR3 DNA reads TGTGCCAGCGGACTAGCGTGGCAAAACATTCAGTACTTC.

The V and J genes are TRBV7-2 and TRBJ2-5; TRBD2 aligns across 8 bases. V was clipped by 3 bases and J by 3 bases; unmatched bases: 3. CDR3 size: 14 residues. CDR1 is SGHTA, CDR2 FQGNSA, per germline. The CDR3 spells CASSFGAGEETQYF. CDR3 nucleotides: TGTGCCAGCAGCTTTGGAGCGGGAGAAGAGACCCAGTACTTC.

This chain connects TRBV5-1 to TRBJ1-1; D ambiguous. This CDR3 comprises 14 residues. The V gene lost 5 bases and the J gene lost 0 bases, with 11 bases spanning the gap. The germline CDR1 and CDR2 sequences are SGHRS and YFSETQ. The CDR3 protein is CASSPAGMNTEAFF. The CDR3 DNA is TGCGCCAGCAGTCCCGCGGGTATGAACACTGAAGCTTTCTTT. Together with reference TRBV5-1 and TRBJ1-1, the CDR3 gives the full variable domain: KAGVTQTPRYLIKTRGQQVTLSCSPISGHRSVSWYQQTPGQGLQFLFEYFSETQRNKGNFPGRFSGRQFSNSRSEMNVSTLELGDSALYLCASSPAGMNTEAFFGQGTRLTVV.

This clone was found once. The CDR3 loop is CASSQVFAGGRDTQYF. In DNA, the CDR3 is TGCGCCAGCAGCCAAGTTTTTGCGGGGGGGCGAGATACGCAGTATTTT. The gene calls are TRBV4-1 and TRBJ2-3, with 9 positions matching TRBD2. The CDR3 contains 16 residues. Germline lookup yields CDR1 MGHRA and CDR2 YSYEKL. V lost 1 base to trimming and J lost 5 bases; unmatched junction nucleotides: 7.

V usage is TRBV5-8 and J usage is TRBJ1-4; a possible D gene is TRBD1 (6 bases). V lost 2 bases to trimming and J lost 4 bases, with 12 bases between them. This CDR3 region has 15 residues. Germline V CDR1 and CDR2: SGHTS, YDEGEE. CDR3 loop: CASSFQGYSNEKLFF. For the CDR3, the DNA is TGTGCCAGCAGCTTTCAGGGGTACAGTAATGAAAAACTGTTTTTT.

The CDR3 protein is CASSLETSLSQYF. DNA for the CDR3: TGTGCCAGCAGCTTAGAGACTAGTTTATCCCAGTACTTC. The V gene is TRBV7-2, the J gene TRBJ2-7, with D maybe TRBD2 (6 bases). CDR3 size: 13 residues. The germline V gene has CDR1 SGHTA and CDR2 FQGNSA. The V and J ends lost 1 base and 10 bases respectively, with 14 bases between them.

A few counts support this clone. The genes are TRBV7-9 and TRBJ1-2, with D tentatively TRBD1 (6 bases). CDR1 and CDR2 (germline): SEHNR, FQNEAQ (reference sequence). The V end lost 6 bases, the J end lost 5 bases, and 16 bases lay between the germline ends. This CDR3 is built from 14 residues. The CDR3 loop is CASREIGGGYGYTF. The CDR3 DNA is TGTGCCAGCAGGGAGATAGGGGGAGGGTATGGCTACACCTTC.

V and J are TRBV5-4 and TRBJ2-1; 8 bases align to TRBD2. With V trimmed by 4 bases and J by 0 bases, 3 bases remained unmatched. In germline, CDR1 is SGHNT, CDR2 YYREEE (reference sequence). There are 15 residues in the CDR3. The CDR3: CASSGTRSSYNEQFF. The CDR3 DNA follows: TGTGCCAGCAGCGGGACTAGGAGCTCCTACAATGAGCAGTTCTTC.

V usage is TRBV28 and J usage is TRBJ2-7; 14 bases align to TRBD2. Trimming took 6 bases from V and 2 from J; bases not matched to a gene: 15. The CDR3 has 19 residues. Germline loops: CDR1 MDHEN, CDR2 SYDVKM. The CDR3 sequence is CASRTTVGLAGGTTYEQYF. As DNA, the CDR3 is TGTGCCAGCAGAACGACCGTAGGACTAGCGGGAGGTACAACCTACGAGCAGTACTTC.

The chain joins TRBV9 to TRBJ2-5, with 8 bases identical to TRBD2. The better agreement between TRBJ2-7 and the DNA end casts doubt on the J call. This CDR3 has 14 residues. The V gene's germline CDR1 is SGDLS and CDR2 YYNGEE. CDR3 protein: CASSVDGRGYEQYF. CDR3 nucleotide sequence: TGTGCCAGCAGCGTAGACGGGAGGGGTTACGAGCAGTACTTC.

The chain links TRBV27 to TRBJ2-2, with D possibly being TRBD2 (6 bases). V lost 2 bases to trimming and J lost 5 bases, with 6 bases between them. The CDR3 is made up of 13 amino acids. Germline CDR1 and CDR2: MNHEY and SMNVEV (reference sequence). The CDR3 protein is CASSLSGTGELFF. The CDR3 DNA sequence: TGTGCCAGCAGTTTAAGCGGGACCGGGGAGCTGTTTTTT.

The V gene is TRBV29-1, the J gene TRBJ2-1; the match to TRBD1 covers 9 bases. Germline values: CDR1 SQVTM, CDR2 ANQGSEA. This CDR3 spans 15 amino acids. V gave up 1 base and J gave up 3 bases; unmatched junction bases: 4. The CDR3: CSVEGMGQGYNEQFF. DNA of the CDR3: TGCAGCGTTGAAGGGATGGGACAGGGCTACAATGAGCAGTTCTTC.

The chain joins TRBV19 to TRBJ1-5; 7 nucleotides align to TRBD1. CDR3 length: 15 amino acids. V shed 1 base, J shed 7 bases, and the junction held 7 bases outside the gene matches. CDR1 and CDR2 (germline): LNHDA, SQIVND (reference sequence). CDR3 DNA sequence: TGTGCCAGTAGTATAGCGGAGACAGGGATGCAGCCCCAGCATTTT. Protein: CASSIAETGMQPQHF.

The rearrangement joins TRBV6-5 to TRBJ2-7; D perhaps matches TRBD2 (5 bases). Between the trimmed V and J ends, which lost 7 bases and 2 bases, there was a span of 18 bases. CDR3 length: 15 residues. The germline V gene encodes CDR1 MNHEY and CDR2 SVGAGI. This chain's CDR3 is CASKGGVAGAYEQYF. The CDR3 coding sequence is TGTGCCAGCAAAGGAGGCGTGGCTGGAGCCTACGAGCAGTACTTC.

The CDR3 protein is CASTQLGLGYTF. In DNA, the CDR3 is TGTGCCAGCACTCAGTTGGGGCTTGGCTACACCTTC. V gene TRBV28 combines with J gene TRBJ1-2, with D possibly being TRBD1 (5 bases). The CDR3 sequence is 12 residues long. Between the trimmed V and J ends, which lost 7 bases and 7 bases, there was a span of 13 bases. The V gene's germline CDR1 is MDHEN and CDR2 SYDVKM.

The V and J genes are TRBV25-1 and TRBJ2-7; weak D call: TRBD1 (6 bases). The germline V gene encodes CDR1 MGHDK and CDR2 SYGVNS. Trimming took 2 bases from V and 7 from J, leaving 18 bases between them. The CDR3 has 15 residues. CDR3 loop: CASSEGTNRVEEQYF. CDR3 nucleotides: TGTGCCAGCAGTGAAGGAACAAACAGGGTGGAGGAGCAGTACTTC.

Note on this clone: This sample also contains other DNA sequences that code for the same CDR3. The chain combines TRBV4-1 with TRBJ1-1, with a tentative D call TRBD1 (6 bases). The length of the CDR3 is 14 residues. V lost 0 bases and J lost 1, with 6 bases in between. Germline V gives CDR1 MGHRA, CDR2 YSYEKL. CDR3: CASSQEGGNTEAFF. CDR3 in DNA: TGCGCCAGCAGCCAAGAAGGGGGGAACACTGAAGCTTTCTTT.